A selection of T cell receptor beta chains follows, all from one sample in a study of identifying expanded T cells in peripheral blood. Using immunoSEQ multiplex PCR, the repertoire was profiled, and TCRdb retains in-frame clones only, with some absent. The sample carries around 68,000 clones, more than 70% recorded once. Specimen: blood. Every receptor here comes from a person aged 18 to 75 in good health. CDR3s include the opening cysteine and the closing phenylalanine or tryptophan. A D gene is named only where the DNA matches it firmly. Rows may omit the clone size; those that give it use once, few, many or a size class.

TRBV15	TRBD2	TRBJ2-3	NA	TGTGCCACCAGCAGAGAGGGGACTAGCAGCAGCACAGATACGCAGTATTTT	CATSREGTSSSTDTQYF
TRBV19	TRBD1	TRBJ1-1	NA	TGTGCCAGCGCCAGGGGGTTGAACACTGAAGCTTTCTTT	CASARGLNTEAFF
TRBV21-1	NA	TRBJ1-1	NA	TGTGCCAGCAGCAAAGAATGTGGAGCTTTCTTT	CASSKECGAFF
TRBV2	NA	TRBJ1-6	NA	TGTGCCAGCAAACAGGGTCAGACCTATAATTCACCCCTCCACTTT	CASKQGQTYNSPLHF
TRBV6-1	NA	TRBJ1-1	once	TGTGCCAGCAGTGAAATGGGTAGAGGGACCACTGAAGCTTTCTTT	CASSEMGRGTTEAFF
TRBV11-2	TRBD2	TRBJ2-4	NA	TGTGCCAGCAGCCCCTGGTTAGCGGGAGGGCCCGTCGACAAAAACATTCAGTACTTC	CASSPWLAGGPVDKNIQYF
TRBV7-9	TRBD1	TRBJ2-7	NA	TGTGCCAGCAGGCCGACAGGGAAAGCGAACGAGCAGTACTTC	CASRPTGKANEQYF
TRBV9	NA	TRBJ2-7	once	TGTGCCAGCAGCGAGGGGACCGCGAGCTCCTACGAGCAGTACTTC	CASSEGTASSYEQYF
TRBV14	NA	TRBJ1-1	NA	TGTGCCAGCAGCCAAGATCTGGTGGTAAGGGCTGAAGCTTTCTTT	CASSQDLVVRAEAFF
TRBV5-6	NA	TRBJ2-7	NA	TGTGCCAGCAGCTTTTTTCGGATCCATTCCTACGAGCAGTACTTC	CASSFFRIHSYEQYF
TRBV4-3	TRBD2	TRBJ2-1	NA	TGCGCCAGCAGCCAAGTTCTAGCGGGATCTACGAATGAGCAGTTCTTC	CASSQVLAGSTNEQFF
TRBV9	NA	TRBJ1-3	NA	TGTGCCAGCAGCGTTCGAAGCTCTGGAAACACCATATATTTT	CASSVRSSGNTIYF
TRBV30	NA	TRBJ1-2	NA	TGTGCCTGGAGGAAGGGGGATCAGAACACCTTC	CAWRKGDQNTF
TRBV7-7	TRBD2	TRBJ2-1	NA	TGTGCCAGCAGCTTTAGACTAGCGGGAGATGGATCCTACAATGAGCAGTTCTTC	CASSFRLAGDGSYNEQFF
TRBV6-1	NA	TRBJ1-1	NA	TGTGCCAGCAGTGACGGGGTCCCGAACACTGAAGCTTTCTTT	CASSDGVPNTEAFF
TRBV7-3	NA	TRBJ2-6	NA	TGTGCCAGCAGTAACAGGGCTGGGGCCAACGTCCTGACTTTC	CASSNRAGANVLTF
TRBV10-3	NA	TRBJ2-1	NA	TGTGCCATCGGGTGGCAGGGGGGTTACAATGAGCAGTTCTTC	CAIGWQGGYNEQFF
TRBV18	NA	TRBJ1-5	NA	TGTGCCAGCTCACCGGGTCCAGATAGCAATCAGCCCCAGCATTTT	CASSPGPDSNQPQHF
TRBV30	TRBD1	TRBJ2-2	NA	TGTGCCTCGGCCAGGGGGCGAGGCACCGGGGAGCTGTTTTTT	CASARGRGTGELFF
TRBV7-8	TRBD1	TRBJ1-1	NA	TGTGCCAGCAGCTTAGGGGGACAGGGGATAGCTGAAGCTTTCTTT	CASSLGGQGIAEAFF
TRBV18	TRBD1	TRBJ1-2	NA	TGTGCCAGCTCCTGGACAGGGGACAGGAGTGGCTACACCTTC	CASSWTGDRSGYTF
TRBV18	NA	TRBJ1-3	NA	TGTGCCAGCTCAATAGGAGGAAACACCATATATTTT	CASSIGGNTIYF
TRBV6-1	NA	TRBJ1-2	NA	TGTGCCACCGCACAAAGAGGCTACACCTTC	CATAQRGYTF
TRBV7-9	NA	TRBJ2-7	NA	TGTGCCAGCAGCTTCGGCGCCCGTGACGAGCAGTACTTC	CASSFGARDEQYF
TRBV4-2	TRBD1	TRBJ1-5	NA	TGTGCCAGCAGCCAAGATCCCGAGACAGGGAATAGCAATCAGCCCCAGCATTTT	CASSQDPETGNSNQPQHF
TRBV6-5	NA	TRBJ2-7	NA	TGTGCCAGCAGCAACGGCCATATCTACGAGCAGTACTTC	CASSNGHIYEQYF
TRBV2	TRBD1	TRBJ2-1	NA	TGTGCCAGCACCGACGGGCCGGGACAGGGTTATAATGAGCAGTTCTTC	CASTDGPGQGYNEQFF
TRBV7-2	NA	TRBJ2-5	NA	TGTGCCAGCACCAAGCTTGGGTACGGGGCCCAAGAGACCCAGTACTTC	CASTKLGYGAQETQYF
TRBV21-1	NA	TRBJ2-7	few	TGTGCCAGCAGCAAAGGAGGGCTAGGACAGGAGGCCACCTACGAGCAGTACTTC	CASSKGGLGQEATYEQYF
TRBV7-3	TRBD1	TRBJ2-3	NA	TGTGCCAGCAGCTTAAACAGGGGGGACACAGATACGCAGTATTTT	CASSLNRGDTDTQYF
TRBV2	NA	TRBJ2-7	NA	TGTGCCAGCAGTGGAAGTACCTACGAGCAGTACTTC	CASSGSTYEQYF
TRBV19	NA	TRBJ2-6	NA	TGTGCCAGTAGTATAGGGACGTTCCGCTCTGGGGCCAACGTCCTGACTTTC	CASSIGTFRSGANVLTF
TRBV5-1	TRBD1	TRBJ2-1	NA	TGCGCCAGCAGCACGGACAGGGGGGCCTACAATGAGCAGTTCTTC	CASSTDRGAYNEQFF
TRBV7-9	TRBD1	TRBJ1-1	NA	TGTGCCATCGCTTGGGGACAGGCCTCTGAAGCTTTCTTT	CAIAWGQASEAFF
TRBV5-1	NA	TRBJ1-1	once	TGCGCCAGCAGCTTGGCCCCAGGGGACACTGAAGCTTTCTTT	CASSLAPGDTEAFF
TRBV10-2	NA	TRBJ2-2	NA	TGCGCCAGCAGTTACGACAGGCAGAACACCGGGGAGCTGTTTTTT	CASSYDRQNTGELFF
TRBV6-4	TRBD2	TRBJ2-1	NA	TGTGCCAGCAGTGAGTTAGCGGGGGGCCCGGGCGTGCAGTTCTTC	CASSELAGGPGVQFF